A selection of T cell receptor beta chains follows, all from one sample in a study of cytotoxic CD8 clonotypes in ibrutinib-treated CLL. Sequencing was performed with immunoSEQ multiplex PCR; in TCRdb, only in-frame clones are kept and a portion is missing. Of approximately 48,000 clones listed, about half are singletons. The sequencing used PBMCs, collected after 12 months of ibrutinib treatment. The receptor source for this set is a human donor with chronic lymphocytic leukemia. The CDR3 runs from the conserved cysteine through the conserved F or W. The D gene is left open where the match is weak. Not every row has a clone size; where given, it reads once, few, many or a size class.

length: 15; J: TRBJ1-5; V: TRBV6-1; D: NA; size: few; DNA: TGTGCCAGCAGTACAGACAGGAAGAGCAATCAGCCCCAGCATTTT; CDR3: CASSTDRKSNQPQHF
length: 13; J: TRBJ2-3; V: TRBV13; D: NA; size: few; DNA: TGTGCCAGCAGCCCCGGGAACACAGATACGCAGTATTTT; CDR3: CASSPGNTDTQYF
length: 15; J: TRBJ2-7; V: TRBV7-9; D: NA; size: once; DNA: TGTGCCAGCAGCCTAACAGGGCCCTCACTCTACGAGCAGTACTTC; CDR3: CASSLTGPSLYEQYF
length: 14; J: TRBJ2-5; V: TRBV27; D: NA; size: NA; DNA: TGTGCCAGCAGTCCCCGGTACGGCCAAGAGACCCAGTACTTC; CDR3: CASSPRYGQETQYF
length: 14; J: TRBJ2-3; V: TRBV11-3; D: NA; size: NA; DNA: TGTGCCAGCAGCCCCGGAAACAGGAAGGATACGCAGTATTTT; CDR3: CASSPGNRKDTQYF
length: 13; J: TRBJ1-4; V: TRBV4-1; D: NA; size: few; DNA: TGCGCCAGCAGCTTGGGCGGATCAGAAAAACTGTTTTTT; CDR3: CASSLGGSEKLFF
length: 15; J: TRBJ1-5; V: TRBV15; D: NA; size: few; DNA: TGTGCCACCAGCACCCAGGGTAGGGGGAATCAGCCCCAGCATTTT; CDR3: CATSTQGRGNQPQHF
length: 14; J: TRBJ1-1; V: TRBV5-6; D: NA; size: NA; DNA: TGTGCCAGCAGCTTGGACCGATTGAACACTGAAGCTTTCTTT; CDR3: CASSLDRLNTEAFF
length: 15; J: TRBJ2-3; V: TRBV7-2; D: NA; size: few; DNA: TGTGCCAGCAGCGCAAGCCTACTCAACACAGATACGCAGTATTTT; CDR3: CASSASLLNTDTQYF
length: 16; J: TRBJ2-2; V: TRBV5-1; D: NA; size: many; DNA: TGCGCCAGCAGCTTTTCTGTGGCGGATTTGGGCGGGGAGCTGTTTTTT; CDR3: CASSFSVADLGGELFF
length: 19; J: TRBJ2-6; V: TRBV13; D: NA; size: NA; DNA: TGTGCCAGCAGCTTGGGTTCCGGGGGGCCCCCCTCTGGGGCCAACGTCCTGACTTTC; CDR3: CASSLGSGGPPSGANVLTF
length: 17; J: TRBJ1-4; V: TRBV6-1; D: NA; size: NA; DNA: TGTGCCAGCAGTGAAGTTCTTTTAGGCAGGGGCGGGGAAAAACTGTTTTTT; CDR3: CASSEVLLGRGGEKLFF
length: 13; J: TRBJ1-1; V: TRBV19; D: NA; size: few; DNA: TGTGCCACTGGGCGACAGGCGAACACTGAAGCTTTCTTT; CDR3: CATGRQANTEAFF
length: 14; J: TRBJ1-1; V: TRBV11-3; D: NA; size: few; DNA: TGTGCCAGCAGCTTAGGAGGGGGGGCCACTGAAGCTTTCTTT; CDR3: CASSLGGGATEAFF
length: 14; J: TRBJ1-2; V: TRBV19; D: NA; size: once; DNA: TGTGCCAGTAGTATTTCGCCGAGGACCTATGGCTACACCTTC; CDR3: CASSISPRTYGYTF
length: 15; J: TRBJ1-2; V: TRBV18; D: NA; size: NA; DNA: TGTGCCAGCTCACAAGCTAGGGGATGGGGCGATGGCTACACCTTC; CDR3: CASSQARGWGDGYTF
length: 13; J: TRBJ2-7; V: TRBV11-2; D: NA; size: many; DNA: TGTGCCAGCAGCCCGTTTGTGGGATACGAGCAGTACTTC; CDR3: CASSPFVGYEQYF